These T cell receptor beta chains were read from a single sample in a study of T cell repertoires in cytomegalovirus infection. TCRdb re-called the reads through MiXCR, storing one row per CDR3 protein. The sample lists roughly 200,000 distinct CDR3 sequences, about 15% occurring once. Specimen: CD8+ T cells from PBMCs. Receptors were obtained from a human donor in good health (CMV status not recorded). Some clones in this sample may be carry-over from other donors' samples. CDR3s include the opening cysteine and the closing phenylalanine or tryptophan. A D gene is named only where the DNA matches it firmly. Size tells how often a clone was seen (once, few, many) or the class of an expanded clone, and some rows leave it out.

clone_size: few; j_call: TRBJ1-5; d_call: .; v_call: TRBV30; cdr3_nt: TGTGCCTGGAGTGCCACAAAGGCGGATCAGCCCCAGCATTTT; cdr3_aa: CAWSATKADQPQHF
clone_size: few; j_call: TRBJ1-3; d_call: .; v_call: TRBV27; cdr3_nt: TGTGCCAGCAGGCCGGGACTCTCTGGAAACACCATATATTTT; cdr3_aa: CASRPGLSGNTIYF
clone_size: once; j_call: TRBJ1-1; d_call: TRBD1; v_call: TRBV6-1; cdr3_nt: TGTGCCAGCAGCTCGCTTGGGACAGTAAACACTGAAGCTTTCTTT; cdr3_aa: CASSSLGTVNTEAFF
clone_size: .; j_call: TRBJ1-1; d_call: TRBD1; v_call: TRBV28; cdr3_nt: TGTGCCAGCAGTTTATTTTCGACAGGGGGCACTGAAGCTTTCTTT; cdr3_aa: CASSLFSTGGTEAFF
clone_size: .; j_call: TRBJ1-5; d_call: .; v_call: TRBV12-3/TRBV12-4; cdr3_nt: TGTGCCAGCAGTTTAATACAGGGACAGCCCCAGCATTTT; cdr3_aa: CASSLIQGQPQHF
clone_size: .; j_call: TRBJ2-1; d_call: .; v_call: TRBV14; cdr3_nt: TGTGCCAGCAGCCCTAGGCTAGCGATTTTTCCAAGCTCCTACAATGAGCAGTTCTTC; cdr3_aa: CASSPRLAIFPSSYNEQFF
clone_size: few; j_call: TRBJ2-5; d_call: .; v_call: TRBV28; cdr3_nt: TGTGCCAGCAGCCAGGGGTGGGCAAGCGGGTGGCAAGAGACCCAGTACTTC; cdr3_aa: CASSQGWASGWQETQYF
clone_size: .; j_call: TRBJ2-3; d_call: .; v_call: TRBV5-1; cdr3_nt: TGCGCCAGCAGCTTACGAGGCGTTGGGAGCACAGATACGCAGTATTTT; cdr3_aa: CASSLRGVGSTDTQYF
clone_size: few; j_call: TRBJ2-2; d_call: .; v_call: TRBV7-2; cdr3_nt: TGTGCCAGCAGCTTAGACGCCTACAGGGTAGGGAACACCGGGGAGCTGTTTTTT; cdr3_aa: CASSLDAYRVGNTGELFF
clone_size: few; j_call: TRBJ2-7; d_call: .; v_call: TRBV10-3; cdr3_nt: TGTGCCATCAGTGAGTCGATTAGGTCCGGGAAGGCCTACGAGCAGTACTTC; cdr3_aa: CAISESIRSGKAYEQYF
clone_size: .; j_call: TRBJ1-1; d_call: .; v_call: TRBV7-2; cdr3_nt: TGTGCCAGCAGCTTCACCAGGGATTACTACACTGAAGCTTTCTTT; cdr3_aa: CASSFTRDYYTEAFF
clone_size: .; j_call: TRBJ2-7; d_call: .; v_call: TRBV5-4; cdr3_nt: TGTGCCAGCAGCTTGGACAGGGCGAACGAGCAGTACTTC; cdr3_aa: CASSLDRANEQYF
clone_size: .; j_call: TRBJ1-6; d_call: .; v_call: TRBV7-9; cdr3_nt: TGTGCCAGCAGCCTTCTGGCTGGAGTTAATTCACCCCTCCACTTT; cdr3_aa: CASSLLAGVNSPLHF
clone_size: few; j_call: TRBJ2-2; d_call: .; v_call: TRBV6-2/TRBV6-3; cdr3_nt: TGTGCCAGCAATATTCCAGGGATGGCGAACACCGGGGAGCTGTTTTTT; cdr3_aa: CASNIPGMANTGELFF
clone_size: .; j_call: TRBJ2-1; d_call: TRBD2; v_call: TRBV25-1; cdr3_nt: TGTGCCAGCCGGGGGGTGGGGTCTCGATACAATGAGCAGTTCTTC; cdr3_aa: CASRGVGSRYNEQFF
clone_size: few; j_call: TRBJ2-1; d_call: .; v_call: TRBV7-9; cdr3_nt: TGTGCCAGCAGCTTACAGGATATGCGTAACGATGAGCAGTTCTTC; cdr3_aa: CASSLQDMRNDEQFF
clone_size: few; j_call: TRBJ2-1; d_call: .; v_call: TRBV28; cdr3_nt: TGTGCCAGCGGGGACTACAATGAGCAGTTCTTC; cdr3_aa: CASGDYNEQFF
clone_size: few; j_call: TRBJ1-3; d_call: TRBD1; v_call: TRBV7-9; cdr3_nt: TGTGCCAGCAGCTTATCACAGGGGGCGCGAGGAAACACCATATATTTT; cdr3_aa: CASSLSQGARGNTIYF
clone_size: .; j_call: TRBJ2-3; d_call: TRBD1; v_call: TRBV6-1; cdr3_nt: TGTGCCAGCAGCTGGGAGACAGGGAGCACAGATACGCAGTATTTT; cdr3_aa: CASSWETGSTDTQYF
clone_size: .; j_call: TRBJ1-2; d_call: .; v_call: TRBV7-6; cdr3_nt: TGTGCCAGCAGCCCCGGGGGCGCTTGGGATGGCTACACCTTC; cdr3_aa: CASSPGGAWDGYTF
clone_size: .; j_call: TRBJ2-7; d_call: TRBD1; v_call: TRBV7-2; cdr3_nt: TGTGCCAGCAGCTTAGGGGACAGGGGTTACTACGAGCAGTACTTC; cdr3_aa: CASSLGDRGYYEQYF
clone_size: .; j_call: TRBJ2-7; d_call: TRBD2; v_call: TRBV28; cdr3_nt: TGTGCCAGCAGTTCCCTGAGCGGGGGGGCGTACGAGCAGTACTTC; cdr3_aa: CASSSLSGGAYEQYF
clone_size: .; j_call: TRBJ1-2; d_call: .; v_call: TRBV12-3/TRBV12-4; cdr3_nt: TGTGCCAGCAGCCTGGGTACTCCTAACTATGGCTACACCTTC; cdr3_aa: CASSLGTPNYGYTF
clone_size: few; j_call: TRBJ2-3; d_call: TRBD2; v_call: TRBV12-3/TRBV12-4; cdr3_nt: TGTGCCAGCAGTCCTGGAGCGGGGACGACAGATACGCAGTATTTT; cdr3_aa: CASSPGAGTTDTQYF
clone_size: .; j_call: TRBJ2-7; d_call: .; v_call: TRBV5-6; cdr3_nt: TGTGCCAGCAGCTTTTCCGTAGCCGAGCAGTACTTC; cdr3_aa: CASSFSVAEQYF